This T cell receptor beta chain was captured by sequencing in a study of identical twins. Notes on the study in general: Twin sharing of out-of-frame TCR alpha was underestimated by models in monozygotic pairs. Findings came from cross-sectional statistics, without long-term follow-up of donors. Low generation probability was overrepresented in out-of-frame alpha sequences shared by twins.

CDR1 is SGHRS, CDR2 YFSETQ, per germline. The CDR3 is 15 amino acids. J was trimmed by 4 bases and V by 4 bases; bases with no gene match: 9. This clonotype was seen repeatedly, ten times or more. The antigen is not known. A universal primer site arose from template switching, and cDNA bore unique molecular identifiers. MiXCR, run by TCRdb on the 5' RACE reads, gives a single entry per CDR3 protein. The sample lists 690,000 or so distinct CDR3 sequences; 8.6% were seen once. These sequences were also reported in another study, on yellow fever vaccine responses in identical twins.

The chain recombines TRBV5-1 with TRBJ1-1; 8 bases map to TRBD1. The receptor was isolated from a woman between 18 and 30 years old in good health. Sequenced input: PBMCs. CDR3 sequence: CASSANRGMPTEAFF. CDR3 sequence (DNA): TGCGCCAGCAGCGCTAACAGGGGGATGCCCACTGAAGCTTTCTTT.